The 3 T cell receptor beta chains presented below share a single source sample, sequenced in a study of T and B cells in COVID-19 patients. Blood genomic DNA input for TRB amplification was 250-500 ng. Multiplex PCR with BIOMED2 TRB-A/B primer pools amplified TRB rearrangements. TCRdb ran MiXCR on the multiplex PCR reads and lists one entry per CDR3 protein. The sample has 7,000 to 10,000 distinct CDR3 sequences, about 30% seen once; the top ten hold 17%. The specimen was blood. The source is a human donor with active COVID-19.

This clonotype was observed a handful of times. The chain employs TRBV5-6 and TRBJ2-3; TRBD2 might be the D (5 bases). The germline CDR1 and CDR2 sequences are SGHDT and YYEEEE. This CDR3 region has 17 residues. The germline V and J ends were trimmed by 0 bases and 8 bases, with 22 bases remaining between them. The CDR3 protein is CASSLGQRQQGGGTQYF. The CDR3 nucleotides read TGTGCCAGCAGCTTGGGGCAGCGCCAACAAGGAGGCGGTACGCAGTATTTT.

This chain connects TRBV5-4 to TRBJ1-2; D might be TRBD1 (6 bases). The CDR3 is 13 amino acids. From germline, CDR1 is SGHNT and CDR2 YYREEE (reference sequence). The V gene lost 0 bases and the J gene lost 13 bases, with 16 bases spanning the gap. CDR3 sequence: CASSLARGGQVTF. The CDR3 DNA sequence: TGTGCCAGCAGCTTGGCCCGGGGGGGGCAGGTCACCTTC.

Within the sample, this clonotype is medium-sized. The CDR3 loop is CASSAPSGGPSYEQYF. The CDR3 region has the DNA TGTGCCAGTAGTGCCCCTAGCGGGGGCCCTTCCTACGAGCAGTACTTC. The chain recombines TRBV19 with TRBJ2-7; TRBD2 agrees at 10 bases. The CDR3 extends over 16 amino acids. Germline-derived CDR1 and CDR2 are LNHDA and SQIVND (reference sequence). The trim removed 5 bases at V and 1 base at J, leaving 8 bases unmatched.